This TCR beta chain was recorded in a study of T and B cells in COVID-19 patients. A few counts support this clonotype. The antigen is undetermined. From blood, about 230-500 ng of genomic DNA served as TRB template. Regarding the study as a whole: Patients with COVID-19 reportedly showed strongly skewed T cell receptor beta variable and joining gene usage. CD4+, regulatory T cell, CD8+ and sorted SARS-CoV-2-responsive or tetramer+ T cells were not yet sequenced. Symptomatic-phase blood samples from mildly ill patients and early samples from severe cases were scarce.

V dropped 2 bases and J dropped 2; count of bases not matched to a gene: 8. Germline values: CDR1 DFQATT, CDR2 SNEGSKA (reference sequence). CDR3 length equals 16 residues. Multiplex PCR with BIOMED2 TRB-A/B primer pools amplified TRB rearrangements. TCRdb independently ran MiXCR on the multiplex PCR reads; one entry per CDR3 protein. The sample lists approximately 9,500 distinct CDR3 sequences; around 28% were seen once. This TCR came from a human donor who had recovered from COVID-19. Sequencing input: blood. The V call is TRBV20-1, the J call TRBJ1-5; TRBD1 matches at 8 bases. CDR3 sequence: CSARLNRGDRNQPQHF. The DNA of the CDR3 is TGCAGTGCTAGACTAAACAGGGGGGATCGCAATCAGCCCCAGCATTTT.